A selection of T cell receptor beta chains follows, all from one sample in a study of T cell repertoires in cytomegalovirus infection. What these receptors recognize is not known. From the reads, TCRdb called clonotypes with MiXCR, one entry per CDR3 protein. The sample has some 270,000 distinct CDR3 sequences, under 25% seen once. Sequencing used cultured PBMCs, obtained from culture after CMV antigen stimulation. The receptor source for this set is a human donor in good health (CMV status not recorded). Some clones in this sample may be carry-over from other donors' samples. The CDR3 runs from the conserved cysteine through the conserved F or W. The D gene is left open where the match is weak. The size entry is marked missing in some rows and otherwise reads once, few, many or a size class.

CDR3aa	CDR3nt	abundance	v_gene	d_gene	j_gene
CASSQGAADQETQYF	TGCGCCAGCAGCCAGGGAGCGGCCGACCAAGAGACCCAGTACTTC	few	TRBV4-3	-	TRBJ2-5
CASSRDRDNEKLFF	TGTGCCAGCAGCCGGGACAGAGACAATGAAAAACTGTTTTTT	few	TRBV7-2	TRBD1	TRBJ1-4
CSARNRVDYGYTF	TGCAGTGCTAGGAACAGGGTCGACTATGGCTACACCTTC	few	TRBV20-1	-	TRBJ1-2
CASSDRQGLSEKLFF	TGTGCCAGCAGCGACCGACAGGGGCTGAGTGAAAAACTGTTTTTT	few	TRBV7-8	TRBD1	TRBJ1-4
CASSLGGGAANEKLFF	TGTGCCAGCAGCTTAGGAGGGGGCGCGGCTAATGAAAAACTGTTTTTT	few	TRBV7-9	TRBD1	TRBJ1-4
CSARDQSTISYEQYF	TGCAGTGCTAGAGATCAATCGACCATCTCCTACGAGCAGTACTTC	-	TRBV20-1	-	TRBJ2-7
CSVQTGDWNEQFF	TGCAGCGTCCAGACGGGAGATTGGAATGAGCAGTTCTTC	-	TRBV29-1	-	TRBJ2-1
CASSQGRGTGYEKLFF	TGCGCCAGCAGCCAAGGTAGAGGGACAGGGTATGAAAAACTGTTTTTT	-	TRBV4-1	TRBD1	TRBJ1-4
CASSLLGGSSSYNEQFF	TGTGCCAGCAGCTTATTGGGGGGGTCGAGCTCCTACAATGAGCAGTTCTTC	few	TRBV7-2	TRBD2	TRBJ2-1
CASSRRLAGVGNEQFF	TGTGCCAGCAGCCGGCGACTAGCGGGAGTAGGTAATGAGCAGTTCTTC	many	TRBV7-2	TRBD2	TRBJ2-1
CASSVAGFNSPLHF	TGTGCCAGCAGCGTAGCAGGGTTCAATTCACCCCTCCACTTT	-	TRBV9	-	TRBJ1-6
CSVVGQGYNEQFF	TGCAGCGTTGTCGGGCAGGGTTACAATGAGCAGTTCTTC	-	TRBV29-1	-	TRBJ2-1
CATSRGLASEETQYF	TGTGCCACCAGCAGAGGACTAGCGTCTGAAGAGACCCAGTACTTC	-	TRBV15	TRBD2	TRBJ2-5
CASSPQGTNTQYF	TGTGCCAGCAGCCCCCAGGGGACTAATACGCAGTATTTT	many	TRBV7-2	-	TRBJ2-3
CASSEGWRPTTDTQYF	TGCGCCAGCAGTGAAGGATGGCGGCCGACCACAGATACGCAGTATTTT	few	TRBV10-2	-	TRBJ2-3
CASSFSGTLFF	TGTGCCAGCAGCTTTTCCGGGACACTGTTCTTC	few	TRBV5-6	-	TRBJ2-1
CASSGASLAGLETQYF	TGTGCCAGCAGTGGCGCAAGCCTAGCGGGTCTAGAGACCCAGTACTTC	many	TRBV12-3/TRBV12-4	TRBD2	TRBJ2-5
CASSPGPANGYTF	TGTGCCAGCAGTCCTGGACCCGCTAATGGCTACACCTTC	-	TRBV12-3/TRBV12-4	-	TRBJ1-2
CASSQRGVMDTEAFF	TGCGCCAGCAGCCAAAGAGGGGTGATGGACACTGAAGCTTTCTTT	few	TRBV4-1	-	TRBJ1-1
CASSSNSEKTQYF	TGTGCCAGCAGCTCGAATAGTGAAAAGACCCAGTACTTC	-	TRBV5-4	-	TRBJ2-5
CASSEQGKENNSPLHF	TGTGCCAGCAGTGAACAGGGGAAGGAGAATAATTCACCCCTCCACTTT	-	TRBV2	-	TRBJ1-6
CASSFEIGPPSPLQETQYF	TGTGCCAGCAGTTTCGAAATCGGGCCCCCTAGCCCACTCCAAGAGACCCAGTACTTC	few	TRBV12-3/TRBV12-4	-	TRBJ2-5
CASRTGTGWIGDTQYF	TGTGCCAGCAGGACGGGGACAGGGTGGATAGGAGATACGCAGTATTTT	-	TRBV6-1	TRBD1	TRBJ2-3
CASSLNGQEQFF	TGTGCCAGCAGCCTTAATGGACAGGAGCAGTTCTTC	many	TRBV12-3/TRBV12-4	-	TRBJ2-1
CASSYSDLGTSSNQPQHF	TGTGCCAGCAGTTACTCAGACCTCGGGACATCTAGCAATCAGCCCCAGCATTTT	few	TRBV6-6	-	TRBJ1-5
CASSPFTGTGELFF	TGTGCCAGCAGCCCCTTTACAGGGACCGGGGAGCTGTTTTTT	few	TRBV2	-	TRBJ2-2
CASSQEGGLRGRGEKLFF	TGTGCCAGCAGCCAAGAAGGCGGTTTAAGGGGGAGAGGTGAAAAACTGTTTTTT	-	TRBV4-2	-	TRBJ1-4
CASSPMLGRTEAFF	TGTGCCAGCAGCCCGATGTTGGGGCGGACTGAAGCTTTCTTT	-	TRBV9	-	TRBJ1-1
CAIGGGTDSPLHF	TGTGCCATCGGGGGGGGGACGGATTCACCCCTCCACTTT	once	TRBV10-3	-	TRBJ1-6
CASSSEYRLSSYEQYF	TGTGCCAGCAGTTCTGAATACAGGCTTAGCTCCTACGAGCAGTACTTC	few	TRBV12-3/TRBV12-4	-	TRBJ2-7
CASFPYPTVSEEEGTANQPQHF	TGTGCCAGCTTCCCTTACCCGACCGTATCAGAGGAGGAGGGGACGGCCAATCAGCCCCAGCATTTT	few	TRBV6-6	-	TRBJ1-5
CASSPPVRTEAFF	TGTGCCAGCTCACCACCGGTTCGGACTGAAGCTTTCTTT	-	TRBV18	-	TRBJ1-1
CASSPGGGSSYNEQFF	TGTGCCAGCAGCCCCGGGGGCGGGAGCTCCTACAATGAGCAGTTCTTC	-	TRBV7-9	-	TRBJ2-1
CASSLDRTGVFF	TGTGCCAGCAGCTTAGATAGAACAGGGGTGTTCTTC	many	TRBV11-2	TRBD1	TRBJ2-1
CASSPRLLFEAFF	TGTGCCAGCAGCCCCCGTCTTCTGTTTGAAGCTTTCTTT	many	TRBV7-2	-	TRBJ1-1
CASSPPQGGVTGELFF	TGTGCCAGCAGCCCGCCCCAGGGAGGTGTCACCGGGGAGCTGTTTTTT	-	TRBV7-6	-	TRBJ2-2
CASTVTSGSSQTQYF	TGTGCCAGCACGGTGACTAGCGGGAGTTCGCAGACCCAGTACTTC	many	TRBV7-8	TRBD2	TRBJ2-5
CASSFPPRTDTQYF	TGTGCCAGCAGTTTCCCGCCGCGCACAGATACGCAGTATTTT	-	TRBV12-3/TRBV12-4	-	TRBJ2-3
CASSLSGPEQYF	TGTGCCAGCAGTTTATCGGGGCCCGAGCAGTACTTC	few	TRBV28	-	TRBJ2-7
CASSQLVGETQYF	TGCGCCAGCAGCCAATTAGTAGGTGAGACCCAGTACTTC	few	TRBV4-1	-	TRBJ2-5
CAWTSLAGLTDTQYF	TGTGCCTGGACTTCGCTAGCGGGCCTCACAGATACGCAGTATTTT	few	TRBV30	TRBD2	TRBJ2-3
CASSLRGLVQGATYNEQFF	TGTGCCAGCAGCCTAAGGGGGTTGGTACAGGGGGCAACCTACAATGAGCAGTTCTTC	-	TRBV7-8	TRBD1	TRBJ2-1
CASRKAGGDTQYF	TGTGCCAGCAGAAAGGCGGGGGGAGATACGCAGTATTTT	many	TRBV7-3	TRBD2	TRBJ2-3
CASRTAHGYTF	TGTGCCAGCAGGACAGCTCATGGCTACACCTTC	few	TRBV6-2/TRBV6-3	-	TRBJ1-2
CAISESRGGQPQHF	TGTGCCATCAGTGAGTCACGGGGGGGTCAGCCCCAGCATTTT	few	TRBV10-3	-	TRBJ1-5
CASSLGTGSNSPLHF	TGTGCCAGCAGCCTCGGGACAGGGAGTAATTCACCCCTCCACTTT	-	TRBV7-9	TRBD1	TRBJ1-6